This TCR beta chain emerged from a study of T cell responses to AZD1222 COVID-19 vaccine. General study points: Donors skewed white British and female; clonal diversity was possibly underestimated. Spike-specific TCR breadth and depth were elevated following two AZD1222 doses.

Germline-derived CDR1 and CDR2 are MNHNY and SVGAGI (reference sequence). V lost 6 bases, J lost 3 bases, and 8 bases stayed unmatched. There are 15 residues in the CDR3. Generated by immunoSEQ multiplex PCR, the TCRdb table keeps only in-frame clones and is missing some. In the table there are some 130,000 clones, over 75% of which are singletons. Worth noting for this clone: The target antigen is unknown.

The rearrangement uses TRBV6-6 and TRBJ1-3; 7 bases fit TRBD1. The sample here was peripheral blood, taken on day 0 of AZD1222 vaccination. This sequence was found in an adult in good health. The CDR3 nucleotides read TGTGCCAGCAGCCAAACAGGGGTTGGTGGAAACACCATATATTTT. Translating gives CASSQTGVGGNTIYF.